This T cell receptor (beta chain) was recovered during a study of T cell changes during pregnancy in multiple sclerosis. TCRdb's copy holds only in-frame clones and misses some; the assay was immunoSEQ multiplex PCR. The sample has about 80,000 clones; about 91% are singletons. Material: peripheral blood, obtained before pregnancy. The sequence was collected from a female donor with multiple sclerosis, enrolled in a pregnancy study.

The CDR3 region has the DNA TGTGCCAGCAGCTTTTTAACGGGACAGCGGAACACTGAAGCTTTCTTT. Amino acid sequence: CASSFLTGQRNTEAFF. The chain combines TRBV5-4 with TRBJ1-1, with 7 nucleotides matching TRBD1. This CDR3 has 16 residues. Germline lookup yields CDR1 SGHNT and CDR2 YYREEE (reference sequence). The trim removed 2 bases at V and 1 base at J, leaving 8 bases unmatched.